What follows are 9 T cell receptor beta chains derived from one specimen sequenced in a study of cytomegalovirus exposure and HLA in healthy donors. The study ran its PCR with 60 Vbeta and 13 Jbeta primers. TCRdb's table, derived via immunoSEQ multiplex PCR, lists solely in-frame clones and lacks some. The sample yields 100,000 to 150,000 clones, roughly 73% seen once. Sequencing used PBMCs. These receptors all come from a man aged 60 to 69 in good health and CMV-seropositive.

The chain recombines TRBV27 with TRBJ2-1; 7 bases agree with TRBD1. V trimming: 5 bases; J trimming: 5 bases; junction bases outside the gene matches: 12. Germline V gene sequence: CDR1 MNHEY, CDR2 SMNVEV (reference sequence). There are 16 residues in the CDR3. CDR3 protein: CASSPKTGANNNEQFF. CDR3 coding DNA: TGTGCCAGCAGTCCGAAAACAGGGGCCAACAACAATGAGCAGTTCTTC.

J is TRBJ2-6 and V is TRBV7-3, with 10 bases aligning to TRBD1. CDR3 length: 17 amino acids. V shed 3 bases and J 4 bases; nucleotides not matched to a gene: 6. Germline V gene data show CDR1 as SGHTA and CDR2 as FQGTGA. For the CDR3, the DNA is TGTGCCAGCAGCTTCGGACAGGGGGTAGGGGGGGCCAACGTCCTGACTTTC. This translates into CASSFGQGVGGANVLTF.

This clone was counted only a few times. The chain has TRBV5-1 and TRBJ1-4, with D uncertain. The CDR3 runs 15 residues. Germline assignment: CDR1 SGHRS and CDR2 YFSETQ. V shed 3 bases and J shed 12 bases, with 21 bases lying between them. CDR3 region: CASSSASGSSGQLFF. CDR3 bases: TGCGCCAGCAGCTCCGCTTCAGGATCGTCAGGTCAACTGTTTTTT.

The V gene is TRBV7-3, the J gene TRBJ2-7; D possibly corresponds to TRBD2 (5 bases). Looked up from germline, CDR1 is SGHTA and CDR2 is FQGTGA. With 5 bases removed from V and 2 bases from J, the gap between germline ends came to 10 bases. The CDR3 extends over 13 amino acids. The CDR3 is CASSRGLTYEQYF. CDR3 nucleotide sequence: TGTGCCAGCAGCCGCGGGTTAACCTACGAGCAGTACTTC.

The chain carries TRBV5-4 and TRBJ2-2; the D gene is possibly TRBD2 (7 bases). This CDR3 is built from 15 residues. Germline V gene sequence: CDR1 SGHNT, CDR2 YYREEE (reference sequence). V was shortened by 0 bases and J by 5 bases, with 11 bases between the two germline ends. CDR3 DNA: TGTGCCAGCAGCTTGGTTGGGGGGGCTACCGGGGAGCTGTTTTTT. It encodes CASSLVGGATGELFF. Full variable domain (remainder filled in from reference TRBV5-4 and TRBJ2-2): ETGVTQSPTHLIKTRGQQVTLRCSSQSGHNTVSWYQQALGQGPQFIFQYYREEENGRGNFPPRFSGLQFPNYSSELNVNALELDDSALYLCASSLVGGATGELFFGEGSRLTVL.

The rearrangement uses TRBV6-6 and TRBJ2-5; 7 bases line up with TRBD1. The CDR3 contains 13 residues. Germline assignment: CDR1 MNHNY and CDR2 SVGAGI (reference sequence). J was trimmed by 2 bases and V by 5 bases; bases with no gene match: 2. The CDR3 DNA reads as TGTGCCAGCAGTGGGACAGCTCAAGAGACCCAGTACTTC. This translates into CASSGTAQETQYF.

The J gene is TRBJ1-3, the V gene TRBV5-6; D gene uncertain. Germline-derived CDR1 and CDR2 are SGHDT and YYEEEE. The CDR3 covers 13 residues. With 0 bases removed from V and 10 bases from J, the gap between germline ends came to 11 bases. The CDR3 nucleotides are TGTGCCAGCAGCTTGGCCGGCGGGTTAACCATATATTTT. Protein: CASSLAGGLTIYF. The entire variable domain, with the rest obtained from reference TRBV5-6 and TRBJ1-3, is as follows: DAGVTQSPTHLIKTRGQQVTLRCSPKSGHDTVSWYQQALGQGPQFIFQYYEEEERQRGNFPDRFSGHQFPNYSSELNVNALLLGDSALYLCASSLAGGLTIYFGEGSWLTVV.

In DNA form, the CDR3 reads TGTGCCAGCAGATCGGGACAGCGTCGTGAAGCTTTCTTT. Its translation is CASRSGQRREAFF. The rearrangement links TRBV6-1 to TRBJ1-1, with TRBD1 matching over 7 bases. J lost 7 bases, V lost 6 bases, and 8 bases had no gene match. From germline, CDR1 is MNHNS and CDR2 SASEGT. This CDR3 spans 13 amino acids.

The CDR3 DNA reads TGTGCCAGCAGCCCACCATTCGTGGGGACAGGGCTTATCCACACTGAAGCTTTCTTT. It encodes CASSPPFVGTGLIHTEAFF. The chain combines TRBV11-2 with TRBJ1-1, with 9 bases identical to TRBD1. The length of the CDR3 is 19 residues. V gave up 5 bases and J gave up 3 bases; unmatched junction bases: 19. Germline V gives CDR1 SGHAT, CDR2 FQNNGV. The full variable domain, in which reference TRBV11-2 and TRBJ1-1 provide the parts outside the CDR3, is EAGVAQSPRYKIIEKRQSVAFWCNPISGHATLYWYQQILGQGPKLLIQFQNNGVVDDSQLPKDRFSAERLKGVDSTLKIQPAKLEDSAVYLCASSPPFVGTGLIHTEAFFGQGTRLTVV.